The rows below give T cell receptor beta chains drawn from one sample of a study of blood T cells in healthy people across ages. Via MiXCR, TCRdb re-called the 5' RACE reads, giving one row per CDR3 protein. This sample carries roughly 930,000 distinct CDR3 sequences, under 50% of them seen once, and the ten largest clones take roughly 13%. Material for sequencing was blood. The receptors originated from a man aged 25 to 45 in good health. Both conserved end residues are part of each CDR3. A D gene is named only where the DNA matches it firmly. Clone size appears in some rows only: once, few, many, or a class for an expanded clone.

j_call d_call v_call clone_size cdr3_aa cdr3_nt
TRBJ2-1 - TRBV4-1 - CASSPYVQHNEQFF TGCGCCAGCAGCCCCTATGTGCAACACAATGAGCAGTTCTTC
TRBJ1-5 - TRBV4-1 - CASSQGRTGNQPQHF TGCGCCAGCAGCCAAGGTAGGACTGGGAATCAGCCCCAGCATTTT
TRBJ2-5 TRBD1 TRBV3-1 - CASSQGQGKRKTQYF TGTGCCAGCAGCCAAGGACAGGGGAAGAGGAAGACCCAGTACTTC
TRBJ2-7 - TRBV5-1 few CASSLVWGSYEQYF TGCGCCAGCAGCTTGGTTTGGGGCTCCTACGAGCAGTACTTC
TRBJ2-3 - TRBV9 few CASSVQTDTQYF TGTGCCAGCAGCGTACAAACAGATACGCAGTATTTT
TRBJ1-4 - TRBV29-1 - CSVQGYEKLFF TGCAGCGTGCAGGGCTATGAAAAACTGTTTTTT
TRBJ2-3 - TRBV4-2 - CASSHDFRQLSSTDTQYF TGTGCCAGCAGCCACGACTTCCGACAGTTATCTAGCACAGATACGCAGTATTTT
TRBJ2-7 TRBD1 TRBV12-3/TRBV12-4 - CASSAGTDYYERYF TGTGCCAGCAGTGCCGGGACAGATTACTACGAGCGGTACTTC
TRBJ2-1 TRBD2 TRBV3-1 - CASSHQRGYNEQFF TGTGCCAGCAGCCACCAGCGGGGGTACAATGAGCAGTTCTTC
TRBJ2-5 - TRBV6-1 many CASSELGETQYF TGTGCCAGCAGTGAACTTGGAGAGACCCAGTACTTC
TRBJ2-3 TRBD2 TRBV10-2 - CASRSGGSADTQYF TGCGCCAGCAGGAGCGGGGGGTCAGCAGATACGCAGTATTTT
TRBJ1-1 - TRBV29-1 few CSVESREDTEAFF TGCAGCGTTGAATCCAGGGAGGACACTGAAGCTTTCTTT
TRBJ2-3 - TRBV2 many CASMRTVPGTQYF TGTGCCAGCATGAGGACTGTTCCGGGTACGCAGTATTTT
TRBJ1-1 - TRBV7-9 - CASSSKTGEAFF TGTGCCAGCAGCTCAAAGACGGGTGAAGCTTTCTTT
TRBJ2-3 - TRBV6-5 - CASSYSGLVGDTQYF TGTGCCAGCAGTTACTCAGGGCTAGTGGGAGATACGCAGTATTTT
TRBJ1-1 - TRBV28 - CASSSNTRGSEAFF TGTGCCAGCAGTTCCAATACCCGGGGGTCTGAAGCTTTCTTT
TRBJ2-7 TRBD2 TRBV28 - CASSFWPREGEGNEQYF TGTGCCAGCAGTTTTTGGCCGCGGGAGGGAGAGGGTAACGAGCAGTACTTC
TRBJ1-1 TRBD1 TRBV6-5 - CASSSRQGAKVGDTEAFF TGTGCCAGCAGTTCCAGACAGGGAGCTAAAGTCGGGGACACTGAAGCTTTCTTT
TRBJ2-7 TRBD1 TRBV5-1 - CASSPGTGEDEQYF TGCGCCAGCAGCCCCGGGACAGGGGAGGACGAGCAGTACTTC
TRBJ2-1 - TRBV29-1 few CSVPIFGLNEQFF TGCAGCGTTCCCATTTTCGGGCTAAATGAGCAGTTCTTC
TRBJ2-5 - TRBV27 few CASSPGDRQETQYF TGTGCCAGCAGTCCGGGGGACAGACAAGAGACCCAGTACTTC
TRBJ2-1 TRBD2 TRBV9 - CASSPRTSGGIDEQFF TGTGCCAGCAGCCCCCGGACTAGCGGGGGTATCGATGAGCAGTTCTTC
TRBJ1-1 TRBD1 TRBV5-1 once CASSLSQGVAISKAFF TGCGCCAGCAGCTTGTCACAGGGGGTTGCCATTTCGAAAGCTTTCTTT
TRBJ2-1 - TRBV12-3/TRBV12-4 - CASSPGSVGVYEQFF TGTGCCAGCAGCCCCGGGTCAGTCGGAGTCTATGAGCAGTTCTTC
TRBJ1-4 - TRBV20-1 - CSASPGTRNEKLFF TGCAGTGCTAGTCCGGGGACTCGCAATGAAAAACTGTTTTTT
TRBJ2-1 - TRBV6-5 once CASSYGSPWTVSYNEQFF TGTGCCAGCAGTTACGGTTCCCCCTGGACAGTTTCCTACAATGAGCAGTTCTTC
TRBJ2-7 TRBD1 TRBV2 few CASSIDRGSEQYF TGTGCCAGCAGCATAGACAGGGGGTCCGAGCAGTACTTC
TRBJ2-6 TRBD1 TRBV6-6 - CASSPTGVMGANVLTF TGTGCCAGCAGTCCCACAGGGGTAATGGGGGCCAACGTCCTGACTTTC
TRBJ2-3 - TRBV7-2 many CASSLRQASTDTQYF TGTGCCAGCAGCTTACGGCAAGCTAGCACAGATACGCAGTATTTT
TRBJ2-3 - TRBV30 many CAWSVLTTQYF TGTGCCTGGAGTGTACTTACTACGCAGTATTTT
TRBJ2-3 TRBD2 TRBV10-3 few CAIKTSGGSTDTQYF TGTGCCATCAAGACTAGCGGGGGTAGCACAGATACGCAGTATTTT
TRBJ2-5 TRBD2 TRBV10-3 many CAISPGLEETQYF TGTGCCATCAGTCCGGGACTAGAAGAGACCCAGTACTTC
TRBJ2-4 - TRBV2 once CASSDLKGEVNIQYF TGTGCCAGCAGTGACTTGAAAGGGGAGGTAAACATTCAGTACTTC
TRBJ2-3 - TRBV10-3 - CAISEMAGAPSDTQYF TGTGCCATCAGTGAGATGGCGGGGGCCCCTTCAGATACGCAGTATTTT
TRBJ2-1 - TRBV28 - CASSFSGRHEQFF TGTGCCAGCAGTTTCTCAGGGCGGCATGAGCAGTTCTTC
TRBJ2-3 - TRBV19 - CASSMSLDTQYF TGTGCCAGTAGTATGTCATTAGATACGCAGTATTTT
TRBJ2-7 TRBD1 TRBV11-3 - CASSDRDRYEQYF TGTGCCAGCAGCGATAGGGACAGATACGAGCAGTACTTC
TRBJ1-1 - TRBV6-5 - CASSYGAWGPNTEAFF TGCGCCAGCAGTTACGGAGCGTGGGGACCGAACACTGAAGCTTTCTTT
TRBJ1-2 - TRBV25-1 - CASSGSDNYGYTF TGTGCCAGCAGTGGTTCGGACAACTATGGCTACACCTTC
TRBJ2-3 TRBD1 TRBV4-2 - CASSQDRGGSTETQYF TGTGCCAGCAGCCAGGACAGGGGAGGTAGCACAGAGACGCAGTATTTT
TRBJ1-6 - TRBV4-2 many CASSQARGGGKNNSPLHF TGTGCCAGCAGCCAAGCAAGGGGAGGAGGCAAAAATAATTCACCCCTCCACTTT
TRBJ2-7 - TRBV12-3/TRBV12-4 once CASSATTAYEQYF TGTGCCAGCAGTGCAACGACCGCTTACGAGCAGTACTTC
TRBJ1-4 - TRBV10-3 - CAISEGQGSYGEKLFF TGTGCCATCAGTGAGGGCCAGGGATCCTACGGTGAAAAACTGTTTTTT
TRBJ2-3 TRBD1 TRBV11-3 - CASSFGTGVTSDTQYF TGTGCCAGCAGCTTTGGGACAGGGGTGACATCAGATACGCAGTATTTT
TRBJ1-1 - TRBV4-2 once CASSQDQLKAEAFF TGTGCCAGCAGCCAAGATCAGCTTAAGGCTGAAGCTTTCTTT
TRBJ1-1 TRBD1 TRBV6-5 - CACRFRDREAFF TGTGCCTGCAGATTCCGGGACAGGGAAGCTTTCTTT
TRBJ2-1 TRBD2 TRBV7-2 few CASSLATSESYNEQFF TGTGCCAGCAGCTTAGCAACTAGCGAATCCTACAATGAGCAGTTCTTC
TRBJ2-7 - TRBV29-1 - CSVEELSGGEQYF TGCAGCGTTGAAGAGCTTTCCGGGGGCGAGCAGTACTTC
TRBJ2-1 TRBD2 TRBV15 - CATSRNFLADGSYNEQFF TGTGCCACCAGCAGAAACTTCCTAGCGGACGGCTCCTACAATGAGCAGTTCTTC
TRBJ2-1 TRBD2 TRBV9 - CASSGLAGATLDEQFF TGTGCCAGCAGCGGGCTAGCGGGGGCCACCTTGGATGAGCAGTTCTTC
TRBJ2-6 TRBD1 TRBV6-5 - CASSSGTGLTSGANVLTF TGTGCCAGCAGTTCCGGGACAGGCCTCACCTCTGGGGCCAACGTCCTGACTTTC
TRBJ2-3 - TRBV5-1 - CASSQGFKSSTDTQYF TGCGCCAGCAGCCAGGGTTTTAAGTCTAGCACAGATACGCAGTATTTT
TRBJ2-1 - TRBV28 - CASSPPRRAGEQFF TGTGCCAGCAGCCCCCCGAGACGAGCGGGTGAGCAGTTCTTC
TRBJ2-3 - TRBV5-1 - CASSLRYSDTQYF TGCGCCAGCAGCTTGCGGTACTCAGATACGCAGTATTTT